These 12 T cell receptor beta chains were sequenced from one sample in a study of blood T cells in healthy people across ages. A second PCR of 7 to 11 cycles used a sample-barcoded 5' primer and a J-beta primer mix. Each CDR3 protein gets one entry after TCRdb re-called the 5' RACE reads with MiXCR. This table has roughly 800,000 distinct CDR3 sequences, about a quarter appearing once. These data also featured in a second study, about T cells of mothers and their children.

The sample comprised blood. The source of these receptors is a boy younger than 18 in good health.

The table lists this clonotype with a few counts. The V call is TRBV20-1, the J call TRBJ1-1; 8 bases align to TRBD1. V lost 1 base, J lost 6 bases, and 4 bases stayed unmatched. This CDR3 has 13 residues. Germline V lookup: CDR1 DFQATT, CDR2 SNEGSKA (reference sequence). In DNA form, the CDR3 reads TGCAGTGCTAGAGGCGTGACAGGGGCTGAAGCTTTCTTT. It specifies CSARGVTGAEAFF.

This clonotype was seen more than once but under ten times. The V call is TRBV5-1, the J call TRBJ2-5; D ambiguous. Near its end, the DNA agrees better with TRBJ2-1, so the J call may be wrong. CDR3 length: 14 amino acids. The germline V gene encodes CDR1 SGHRS and CDR2 YFSETQ. DNA of the CDR3: TGCGCCAGCAGTGGTCGGATAGTAGATCATGAGCAGTTCTTC. This sequence encodes CASSGRIVDHEQFF.

The gene calls are TRBV5-1 and TRBJ2-2; D call uncertain. With 0 bases removed from V and 3 bases from J, the gap between germline ends came to 6 bases. In germline, CDR1 is SGHRS, CDR2 YFSETQ. This CDR3 region has 14 residues. In DNA form, the CDR3 reads TGCGCCAGCAGCTTGGAAAGGGACACCGGGGAGCTGTTTTTT. This sequence encodes CASSLERDTGELFF.

This chain joins TRBV3-1 and TRBJ1-1; D is perhaps TRBD1 (5 bases). V was shortened by 1 base and J by 3 bases, with 15 bases between the two germline ends. CDR1 and CDR2 (germline): LGHDT, YNNKEL (reference sequence). This CDR3 spans 16 amino acids. The CDR3 coding sequence is TGTGCCAGCAGCCAAGTGGCGGGCAGGGTGGACACTGAAGCTTTCTTT. Translation gives CASSQVAGRVDTEAFF. The full variable domain, completed using reference TRBV3-1 and TRBJ1-1, is DTAVSQTPKYLVTQMGNDKSIKCEQNLGHDTMYWYKQDSKKFLKIMFSYNNKELIINETVPNRFSPKSPDKAHLNLHINSLELGDSAVYFCASSQVAGRVDTEAFFGQGTRLTVV.

CDR3 residues: CSARVDRGSYEQYF. CDR3 DNA: TGCAGTGCTCGTGTGGACAGGGGGTCCTACGAGCAGTACTTC. V usage is TRBV20-1 and J usage is TRBJ2-5; TRBD1 matches at 10 bases. The J call may be mistaken, given a closer DNA end match to TRBJ2-7. From germline, CDR1 is DFQATT and CDR2 SNEGSKA (reference sequence). The CDR3 extends over 14 amino acids.

V gene TRBV5-1 combines with J gene TRBJ1-4; TRBD1 is a possible D gene (6 bases). V was cut by 1 base and J by 5 bases, with 12 bases left in between. CDR1 SGHRS and CDR2 YFSETQ come from the germline V gene. The length of the CDR3 is 15 residues. CDR3 nucleotide sequence: TGCGCCAGCAGCTTGTCGGGGGCCTCGAATGAAAAACTGTTTTTT. It yields the protein CASSLSGASNEKLFF.

J is TRBJ1-4 and V is TRBV20-1; D is perhaps TRBD1 (5 bases). Looked up from germline, CDR1 is DFQATT and CDR2 is SNEGSKA (reference sequence). This CDR3 spans 14 amino acids. V was pared by 3 bases and J by 7 bases, with 15 bases between. The CDR3 loop is CSASLSTAGEKLFF. In DNA form, the CDR3 reads TGCAGTGCTAGTTTATCGACAGCGGGTGAAAAACTGTTTTTT.

In this sample, this clonotype turned up a few times. The genes are TRBV28 and TRBJ2-5, with D tentatively TRBD1 (6 bases). Trimming removed 3 bases from V and 2 bases from J, with 19 bases in between. The CDR3 runs 17 residues. The germline V gene has CDR1 MDHEN and CDR2 SYDVKM. CDR3 coding DNA: TGTGCCAGCAGTTTTAGGGCCGTGGGGGCGTTTCAAGAGACCCAGTACTTC. This encodes CASSFRAVGAFQETQYF.

This clonotype has only a few counts. The rearrangement uses TRBV4-1 and TRBJ2-5; 10 bases fit TRBD2. Germline V CDR1 and CDR2: MGHRA, YSYEKL. J lost 2 bases, V lost 4 bases, and 10 bases had no gene match. The CDR3 is made up of 17 amino acids. This CDR3 is CASSPPGPAGGQETQYF. CDR3 DNA sequence: TGCGCCAGCAGCCCCCCTGGGCCAGCGGGGGGGCAAGAGACCCAGTACTTC.

The chain's CDR3 is CASSGKALAGHYEQYF. DNA of the CDR3: TGCGCCAGCAGCGGGAAAGCGCTAGCGGGGCACTACGAGCAGTACTTC. The rearrangement joins TRBV5-1 to TRBJ2-5, with 9 bases matching TRBD2. The J call may be wrong; the DNA end is better matched by TRBJ2-7. CDR1 and CDR2 (germline): SGHRS, YFSETQ. This CDR3 is 16 amino acids long.

This clonotype was detected a few times. The gene calls are TRBV7-9 and TRBJ1-1; D remains ambiguous. The germline V and J ends were trimmed by 3 bases and 3 bases, with 11 bases remaining between them. This CDR3 is built from 14 residues. CDR1 is SEHNR and CDR2 is FQNEAQ in the germline V gene (reference sequence). The CDR3 loop is CASSFLGEDTEAFF. The DNA of the CDR3 is TGTGCCAGCAGCTTTCTCGGAGAGGACACTGAAGCTTTCTTT.

This clonotype appeared many times. The rearrangement joins TRBV6-6 to TRBJ2-5; D might be TRBD2 (6 bases). CDR1 and CDR2 from the germline V gene are MNHNY and SVGAGI (reference sequence). The V gene lost 2 bases and the J gene lost 1 base, with 11 bases spanning the gap. This CDR3 is built from 15 residues. The CDR3 loop reads CASSYRDWPQETQYF. DNA of the CDR3: TGTGCCAGCAGTTACCGGGACTGGCCCCAAGAGACCCAGTACTTC.